This T cell receptor (beta chain) emerged from a study of low-dose radiotherapy and immunotherapy resistance in tumors. About the research overall: Intravenous administration to patients comprised nivolumab at 240 mg every two weeks and ipilimumab at 1 mg/kg every six weeks.

This clonotype was detected many times. Time point denoted: before trial treatment. Each patient who was eligible had an advanced solid tumor with no tumor-infiltrating lymphocytes. First-strand cDNA used TRAV- and TRBV-specific primers, covering alpha and beta chains. With a constant-region primer and a V-primer adapter, TCRs were subjected to 20 to 25 PCR cycles of amplification. TCRdb reanalysed the reads using MiXCR and keeps one entry per CDR3 protein. The table includes tens of thousands of distinct CDR3 sequences, 20% to 25% detected once. This CDR3 is 14 amino acids long. V was clipped by 11 bases and J by 3 bases; unmatched bases: 8. From germline, CDR1 is LNHDA and CDR2 SQIVND (reference sequence).

This clonotype was sampled from a male donor with prostate cancer. The sample here was PBMCs, taken before treatment. The V gene is TRBV19, the J gene TRBJ2-2; 8 nucleotides line up with TRBD1. The CDR3 region is CAAEGQGYTGELFF. In nucleotides, the CDR3 is TGTGCCGCCGAAGGACAGGGTTACACCGGGGAGCTGTTTTTT.